A selection of T cell receptor beta chains follows, all from one sample in a study of CD4+ T cells in melanoma. The table came from immunoSEQ multiplex PCR; TCRdb's copy has only in-frame clones and leaves some out. The data show about 54,000 clones, with approximately 74% seen just once and roughly 4.8% held by the top ten. Source material: tumor tissue. These receptors originate from a human donor with melanoma. Both conserved end residues are part of each CDR3. The D gene is left open where the match is weak. Rows may omit the clone size; those that give it use once, few, many or a size class.

D	V	size	J	CDR3	DNA
.	TRBV18	.	TRBJ1-1	CASSLQQGNTEAFF	TGTGCCAGCTCACTTCAACAGGGAAACACTGAAGCTTTCTTT
TRBD2	TRBV27	.	TRBJ2-7	CASSPGTSGNEQYF	TGTGCCAGCAGTCCGGGGACTAGCGGAAACGAGCAGTACTTC
TRBD1	TRBV4-1	many	TRBJ1-5	CASSQDVGQGHSNQPQHF	TGCGCCAGCAGCCAAGATGTTGGACAGGGACATAGCAATCAGCCCCAGCATTTT
.	TRBV19	.	TRBJ1-5	CASSRGAPPLGNQPQHF	TGTGCCAGTAGTAGGGGGGCTCCTCCTTTGGGCAATCAGCCCCAGCATTTT
TRBD1	TRBV14	.	TRBJ2-7	CASSSRTGNYEQYF	TGTGCCAGCAGCTCTCGGACAGGGAACTACGAGCAGTACTTC
TRBD1	TRBV11-2	.	TRBJ2-7	CASSTWDRGSYEQYF	TGTGCCAGCAGCACCTGGGACAGGGGCTCCTACGAGCAGTACTTC
.	TRBV18	few	TRBJ1-1	CASSPRPAEAFF	TGTGCCAGCTCACCACGTCCAGCTGAAGCTTTCTTT
TRBD1	TRBV5-1	.	TRBJ2-3	CASSTGGRADTQYF	TGCGCCAGCAGCACAGGGGGCAGGGCAGATACGCAGTATTTT
TRBD1	TRBV5-6	once	TRBJ1-1	CASSWDSNTEAFF	TGTGCCAGCAGCTGGGACAGTAACACTGAAGCTTTCTTT
TRBD2	TRBV6-1	once	TRBJ2-3	CASSVSSGSGDTQYF	TGTGCCAGCAGTGTTTCTAGCGGATCAGGGGATACGCAGTATTTT
TRBD2	TRBV5-1	.	TRBJ2-3	CASGRTSSDTQYF	TGCGCCAGCGGCAGGACTAGCTCAGATACGCAGTATTTT
TRBD2	TRBV2	.	TRBJ2-2	CASVWAGGHTGELFF	TGTGCCAGCGTCTGGGCGGGGGGGCACACCGGGGAGCTGTTTTTT
.	TRBV7-2	.	TRBJ1-2	CASSLAAVTSNYGYTF	TGTGCCAGCAGCTTAGCAGCAGTAACCTCTAACTATGGCTACACCTTC
.	TRBV7-2	.	TRBJ2-6	CASSQTSGGANVLTF	TGTGCCAGCAGCCAGACCTCGGGAGGGGCCAACGTCCTGACTTTC
TRBD2	TRBV19	.	TRBJ2-1	CASSIGTSGVNEQFF	TGTGCCAGTAGTATCGGGACTAGCGGGGTCAATGAGCAGTTCTTC
.	TRBV4-3	.	TRBJ2-5	CASSLRGVRGETQYF	TGCGCCAGCAGCTTAAGGGGCGTCAGGGGTGAGACCCAGTACTTC
.	TRBV29-1	few	TRBJ1-3	CSVEGSGNTIYF	TGCAGCGTTGAAGGTTCTGGAAACACCATATATTTT
TRBD2	TRBV9	.	TRBJ2-2	CASSVPYGGANTGELFF	TGTGCCAGCAGCGTCCCCTACGGGGGGGCGAACACCGGGGAGCTGTTTTTT
.	TRBV6-5	.	TRBJ2-7	CASSYDRGAVYEQYF	TGTGCCAGCAGTTACGATCGGGGAGCAGTCTACGAGCAGTACTTC
TRBD2	TRBV7-6	.	TRBJ2-3	CASSWTSGGAFTDTQYF	TGTGCCAGCAGCTGGACTAGCGGGGGGGCGTTCACAGATACGCAGTATTTT
.	TRBV5-5	.	TRBJ1-5	CASSTRPGIGQPQHF	TGTGCCAGCAGCACTCGTCCGGGTATAGGTCAGCCCCAGCATTTT
.	TRBV7-8	.	TRBJ2-3	CASSLRDRTDTQYF	TGTGCCAGCAGCCTCCGGGACCGGACAGATACGCAGTATTTT
.	TRBV18	.	TRBJ2-6	CASGVSSSGANVLTF	TGTGCCAGCGGTGTATCGAGCTCTGGGGCCAACGTCCTGACTTTC
TRBD1	TRBV4-3	.	TRBJ1-5	CASSQDPGQADQPQHF	TGCGCCAGCAGCCAAGATCCGGGACAGGCGGATCAGCCCCAGCATTTT
TRBD1	TRBV7-9	many	TRBJ1-3	CASSPRDRGRGTIYF	TGTGCCAGCAGCCCCCGGGACAGGGGCCGAGGAACCATATATTTT
.	TRBV7-9	.	TRBJ2-7	CASSSLLGPYEQYF	TGTGCCAGCAGCTCCCTGCTGGGGCCCTACGAGCAGTACTTC
.	TRBV5-6	.	TRBJ2-3	CASSPLWDPDQGTDTQYF	TGTGCCAGCAGCCCCCTTTGGGACCCGGACCAGGGCACAGATACGCAGTATTTT
.	TRBV12-5	.	TRBJ2-1	CASGLGPSNEQFF	TGTGCTAGTGGTTTGGGTCCCTCCAATGAGCAGTTCTTC
.	TRBV6-5	.	TRBJ1-5	CASSAISSYQPQHF	TGTGCCAGCAGCGCCATCTCAAGCTATCAGCCCCAGCATTTT
.	TRBV14	.	TRBJ2-3	CASSHEYADTQYF	TGTGCCAGCAGCCACGAATATGCAGATACGCAGTATTTT